This T cell receptor beta chain was profiled in a study of cytomegalovirus exposure and HLA in healthy donors. Worth noting for this clone: No antigen is known for it.

Germline CDR1 SGHTA, CDR2 FQGNSA. This CDR3 is built from 11 residues. The ends were cut back, 7 bases at V and 11 bases at J, with 14 bases in the middle. PCR was performed using 60 Vbeta and 13 Jbeta primers. Clones were read by immunoSEQ multiplex PCR, and TCRdb kept only the in-frame ones, dropping some. The sample lists 13,000 to 15,000 clones, over 55% occurring once. Overall study results and limits: What TCR beta sequences reportedly achieved was accurate prediction of HLA-A and HLA-B alleles in most subjects. Only CMV serostatus was available as immune exposure information. In presence/absence analyses, roughly uniform sequencing depth across donors was assumed.

The sequence was collected from a woman in her fifties or sixties in good health and CMV-seropositive. Sequencing was performed on PBMCs. The chain carries TRBV7-2 and TRBJ1-1; D possibly corresponds to TRBD1 (6 bases). This chain's CDR3 is CASTGTGTAFF. The DNA for the CDR3 is TGTGCCAGCACTGGAACAGGGACCGCTTTCTTT. Filled out from reference TRBV7-2 and TRBJ1-1, the complete variable domain reads GAGVSQSPSNKVTEKGKDVELRCDPISGHTALYWYRQSLGQGLEFLIYFQGNSAPDKSGLPSDRFSAERTGGSVSTLTIQRTQQEDSAVYLCASTGTGTAFFGQGTRLTVV.